This T cell receptor beta chain was recovered during a study of blood T cells in healthy people across ages. Alongside a J-beta primer mix, a sample-barcoded 5' primer served in a second PCR lasting about 7 to 12 cycles. One entry per CDR3 protein results from TCRdb running MiXCR on the 5' RACE reads. The sample consists of about 760,000 distinct CDR3 sequences, roughly three fifths of them appearing once. There are a few counts of this clonotype. Its antigen is currently unknown. General study findings and limits: Diversity estimates from one million T cells were considered underestimates.

Drawing of peripheral blood yielded about 10 milliliters from each donor. A minimum of 6.5 million PBMCs was isolated per sample. Per sample, extraction of total RNA gave at least 5 micrograms in every case. This CDR3 is built from 15 residues. The ends were cut back, 0 bases at V and 6 bases at J, with 14 bases in the middle. In germline, CDR1 is SGHTA, CDR2 FQGNSA. The TCR comes from a middle-aged man in good health. Sequences were obtained from blood. This chain connects TRBV7-2 to TRBJ2-5, with a weak D call TRBD1 (6 bases). The DNA of the CDR3 is TGTGCCAGCAGCTTAGCGGGGGCAGGTACGAAGACCCAGTACTTC. Its translation is CASSLAGAGTKTQYF.